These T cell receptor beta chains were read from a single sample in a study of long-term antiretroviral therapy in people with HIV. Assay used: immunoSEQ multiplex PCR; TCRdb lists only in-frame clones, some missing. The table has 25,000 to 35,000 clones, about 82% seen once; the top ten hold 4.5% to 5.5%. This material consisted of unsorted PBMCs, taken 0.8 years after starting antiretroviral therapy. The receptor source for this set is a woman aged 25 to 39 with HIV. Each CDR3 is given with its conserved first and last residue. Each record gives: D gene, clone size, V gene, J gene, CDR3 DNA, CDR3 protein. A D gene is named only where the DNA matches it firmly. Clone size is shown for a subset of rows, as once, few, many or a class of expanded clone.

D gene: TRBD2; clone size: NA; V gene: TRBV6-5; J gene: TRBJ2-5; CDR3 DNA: TGTGCCAGCAGTCGACTAGCATGGGAGACCCAGTACTTC; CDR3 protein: CASSRLAWETQYF
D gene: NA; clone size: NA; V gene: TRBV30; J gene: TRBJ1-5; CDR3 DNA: TGTGCCTGGAGTGTAAGAGGGTCAATGAATCAGCCCCAGCATTTT; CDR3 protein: CAWSVRGSMNQPQHF
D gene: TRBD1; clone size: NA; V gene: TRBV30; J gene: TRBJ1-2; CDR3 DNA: TGTGCCTTTAACGGGATGACAGGGGAAGGACTCGGCTACACCTTC; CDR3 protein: CAFNGMTGEGLGYTF
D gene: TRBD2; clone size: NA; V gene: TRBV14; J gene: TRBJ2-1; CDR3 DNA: TGTGCCAGCAGCCAAGATAGCGGGAAAGGAGGCATTGAGCAGTTCTTC; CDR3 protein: CASSQDSGKGGIEQFF
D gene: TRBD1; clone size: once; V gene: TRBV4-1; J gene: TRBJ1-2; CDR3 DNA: TGCGCCAGCAGCCGCGCGCTCACGGGACAGGGGGAAAAAGGCTATGGCTACACCTTC; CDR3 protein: CASSRALTGQGEKGYGYTF
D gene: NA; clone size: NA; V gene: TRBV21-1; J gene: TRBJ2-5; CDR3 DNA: TGTGCCAGCAGCAAAGTAACATGGACACAGGAGACCCAGTACTTC; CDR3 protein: CASSKVTWTQETQYF
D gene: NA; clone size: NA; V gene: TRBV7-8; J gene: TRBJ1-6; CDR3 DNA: TGTGCCAGCAGCTTAGGCAGGGATTCACCCCTCCACTTT; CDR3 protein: CASSLGRDSPLHF
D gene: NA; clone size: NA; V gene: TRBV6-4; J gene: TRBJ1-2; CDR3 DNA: TGTGCCAGCAGTGACTCTCCGGGTCAGTCAGCGGACGGCTACACCTTC; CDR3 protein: CASSDSPGQSADGYTF
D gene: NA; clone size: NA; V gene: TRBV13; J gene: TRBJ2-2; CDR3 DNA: TGTGCCAGCAGGCTCGGAGTTAAGCCCAACACCGGGGAGCTGTTTTTT; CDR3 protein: CASRLGVKPNTGELFF
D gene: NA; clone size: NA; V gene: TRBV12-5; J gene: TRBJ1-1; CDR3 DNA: TGTGCTAGTGAGATAGGAGGAACCCTGGCAGCTTTCTTT; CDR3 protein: CASEIGGTLAAFF
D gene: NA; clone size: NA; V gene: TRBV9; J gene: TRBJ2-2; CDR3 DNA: TGTGCCAGCAGCTTCACAACCGGGGAGCTGTTTTTT; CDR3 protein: CASSFTTGELFF
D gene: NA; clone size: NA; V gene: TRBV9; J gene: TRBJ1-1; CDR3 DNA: TGTGCCAGCAGCGTAGAAGGGACCAACACTGAAGCTTTCTTT; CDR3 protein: CASSVEGTNTEAFF
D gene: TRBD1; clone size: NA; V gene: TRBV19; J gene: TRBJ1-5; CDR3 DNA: TGTGCCAGTAAAAGACAGGGGGCTGGGAGTCAGCCCCAGCATTTT; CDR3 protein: CASKRQGAGSQPQHF
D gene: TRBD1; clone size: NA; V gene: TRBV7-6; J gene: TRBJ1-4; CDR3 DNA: TGTGCCAGCAGCCGAGGGGGCCGCGAGGTGGAAAAACTGTTTTTT; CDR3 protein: CASSRGGREVEKLFF
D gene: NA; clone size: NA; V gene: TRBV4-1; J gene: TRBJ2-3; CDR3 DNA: TGCGCCAGCAGCCAAGATCATGGTGGTCCAGCGGGCGGGCAGTATTTT; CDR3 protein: CASSQDHGGPAGGQYF
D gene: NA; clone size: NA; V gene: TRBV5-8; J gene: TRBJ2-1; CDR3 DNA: TGTGCCAGCAGCTTTCTGAAGGAGCTCTCCTACAATGAGCAGTTCTTC; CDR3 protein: CASSFLKELSYNEQFF
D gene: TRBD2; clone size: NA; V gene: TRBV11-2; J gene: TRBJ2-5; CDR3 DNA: TGTGCCAGCAGCTCGACCCGAGCGGGGAGGAAGGAGACCCAGTACTTC; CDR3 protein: CASSSTRAGRKETQYF